This TCR beta chain was documented in a study of blood T cell repertoires in COVID-19. Study information: Material from acute and convalescent COVID-19 was sourced from the United States, Italy and Spain. The cDNA or gDNA used as material had been derived from T cells, B-cell-depleted T cells, or PBMCs.

As regards this clone: Distinct nucleotide sequences in the sample also encode this CDR3.

Seattle patient enrollment occurred during active infection, with longitudinal follow-up thereafter. This CDR3 is 13 amino acids long. Germline values: CDR1 KGHSH, CDR2 LQKENI. Trimming cost V 3 bases and J 4 bases; bases outside gene matches: 1. In the source study's methods: How many nucleated cells were present was estimated from reference gene primer amplification. The assay was immunoSEQ multiplex PCR, and TCRdb's table has in-frame clones only and misses some. The D gene and trimming were derived from the DNA, and the V and J assignments and clone size from that table. The sample has some 360,000 clones; approximately 87% are singletons.

This TCR came from a woman in her sixties with COVID-19, enrolled during active disease. Sequenced: peripheral blood. The chain employs TRBV18 and TRBJ1-2; 8 positions match TRBD1. CDR3 sequence: CASSPGQGYGYTF. The CDR3 nucleotides read TGTGCCAGCTCACCTGGACAGGGCTATGGCTACACCTTC.